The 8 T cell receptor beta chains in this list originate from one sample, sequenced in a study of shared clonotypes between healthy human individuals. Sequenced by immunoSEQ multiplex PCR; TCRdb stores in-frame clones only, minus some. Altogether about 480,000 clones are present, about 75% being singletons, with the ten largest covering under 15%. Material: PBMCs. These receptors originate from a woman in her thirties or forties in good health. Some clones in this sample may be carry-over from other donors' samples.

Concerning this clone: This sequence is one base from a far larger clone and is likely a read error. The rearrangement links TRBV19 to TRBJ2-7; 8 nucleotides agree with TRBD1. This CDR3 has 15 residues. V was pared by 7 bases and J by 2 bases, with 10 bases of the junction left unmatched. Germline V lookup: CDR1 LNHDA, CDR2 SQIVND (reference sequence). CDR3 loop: CASNRGTGGPYEQYF. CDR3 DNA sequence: TGTGCCAGTAACCGGGGGACAGGAGGACCCTACGAGCAGTACTTC.

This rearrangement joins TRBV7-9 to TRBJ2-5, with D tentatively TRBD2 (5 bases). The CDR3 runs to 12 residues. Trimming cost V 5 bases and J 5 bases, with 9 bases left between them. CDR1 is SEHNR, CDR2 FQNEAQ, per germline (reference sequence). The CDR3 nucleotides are TGTGCCAGCAGCATCGGCGGGGAGACCCAGTACTTC. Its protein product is CASSIGGETQYF.

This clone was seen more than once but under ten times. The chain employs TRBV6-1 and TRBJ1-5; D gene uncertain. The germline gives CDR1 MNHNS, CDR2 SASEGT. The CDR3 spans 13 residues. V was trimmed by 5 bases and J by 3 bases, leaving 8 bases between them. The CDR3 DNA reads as TGTGCCAGCAGTATCAGCCTCAATCAGCCCCAGCATTTT. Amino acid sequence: CASSISLNQPQHF.

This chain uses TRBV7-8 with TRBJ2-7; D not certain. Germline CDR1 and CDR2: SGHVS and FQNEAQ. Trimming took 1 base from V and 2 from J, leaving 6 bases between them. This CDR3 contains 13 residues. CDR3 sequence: CASSLVSTYEQYF. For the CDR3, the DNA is TGTGCCAGCAGCTTAGTGTCTACCTACGAGCAGTACTTC.

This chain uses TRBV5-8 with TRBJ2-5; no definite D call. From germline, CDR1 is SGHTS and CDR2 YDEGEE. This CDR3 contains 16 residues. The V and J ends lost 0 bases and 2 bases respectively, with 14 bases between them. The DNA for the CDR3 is TGTGCCAGCAGCTTGGGCAGACATTCTCTACAAGAGACCCAGTACTTC. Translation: CASSLGRHSLQETQYF.

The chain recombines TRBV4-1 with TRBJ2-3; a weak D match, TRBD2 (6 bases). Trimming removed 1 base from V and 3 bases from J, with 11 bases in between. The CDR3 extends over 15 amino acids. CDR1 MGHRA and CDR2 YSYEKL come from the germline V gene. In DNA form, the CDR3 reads TGCGCCAGCAGCCAAGTAGGGGCGGGAACAGATACGCAGTATTTT. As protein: CASSQVGAGTDTQYF.

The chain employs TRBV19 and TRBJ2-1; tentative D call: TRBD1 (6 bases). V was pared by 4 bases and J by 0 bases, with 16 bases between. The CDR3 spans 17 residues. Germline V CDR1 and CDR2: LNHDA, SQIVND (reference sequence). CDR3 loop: CASSTFRGANSYNEQFF. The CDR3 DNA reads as TGTGCCAGTAGTACTTTCAGGGGAGCCAACTCCTACAATGAGCAGTTCTTC.

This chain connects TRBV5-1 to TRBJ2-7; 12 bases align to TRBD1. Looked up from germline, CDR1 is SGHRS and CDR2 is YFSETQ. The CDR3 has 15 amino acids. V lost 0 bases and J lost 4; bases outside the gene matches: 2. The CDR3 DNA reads TGCGCCAGCAGCTTGGGGGACAGGGGGCCATACGAGCAGTACTTC. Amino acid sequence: CASSLGDRGPYEQYF.